These T cell receptor beta chains were read from a single sample in a study of blood T cell repertoires in COVID-19. Generated by immunoSEQ multiplex PCR, the TCRdb table keeps only in-frame clones and is missing some. The top ten clones hold under 10% of a sample with about 110,000 clones, less than 75% of them seen once. The sequencing sample was made of peripheral blood. The origin of the receptors is an older woman with acute or convalescent COVID-19. Each CDR3 is given with its conserved first and last residue. The D gene is left open where the match is weak. For some rows the clone size is stated as once, few or many, or as a class when expanded; others skip it.

CDR3 protein	CDR3 DNA	V gene	clone size	J gene	D gene
CASSLTTGGGETQYF	TGTGCCAGCAGCTTGACGACAGGGGGTGGAGAGACCCAGTACTTC	TRBV5-4	few	TRBJ2-5	TRBD1
CAWSVGGASYEQYF	TGTGCCTGGAGTGTAGGCGGGGCCTCCTACGAGCAGTACTTC	TRBV30	.	TRBJ2-7	.
CASKSTTLSTDTQYF	TGTGCCAGCAAGTCAACTACCCTGAGCACAGATACGCAGTATTTT	TRBV2	few	TRBJ2-3	.
CASSPPVLETQYF	TGTGCCAGCAGCCCCCCCGTGTTGGAGACCCAGTACTTC	TRBV2	.	TRBJ2-5	.
CAIQQGTGELFF	TGTGCCATTCAACAGGGAACCGGGGAGCTGTTTTTT	TRBV3-1/TRBV3-2	.	TRBJ2-2	.
CASSRGTTNTGELFF	TGTGCCAGCAGCCGAGGGACTACGAACACCGGGGAGCTGTTTTTT	TRBV3-1/TRBV3-2	.	TRBJ2-2	TRBD2
CAISESPKSGGRNTIYF	TGTGCCATCAGTGAGTCTCCCAAGTCAGGAGGGAGAAACACCATATATTTT	TRBV10-3	.	TRBJ1-3	.
CASSLTWGRIAGGHETQYF	TGTGCCAGCAGTTTAACCTGGGGCCGAATAGCGGGGGGGCATGAGACCCAGTACTTC	TRBV27	.	TRBJ2-5	TRBD2
CASSKESGETQYF	TGCGCCAGCAGCAAAGAGTCAGGGGAGACCCAGTACTTC	TRBV4-3	.	TRBJ2-5	.
CASKDRASPLHF	TGTGCCAGCAAAGACAGGGCTTCACCCCTCCACTTT	TRBV12-3/TRBV12-4	.	TRBJ1-6	TRBD1
CASSLDGEGNTIYF	TGCGCCAGCAGCTTGGACGGAGAAGGAAACACCATATATTTT	TRBV5-1	.	TRBJ1-3	.
CASRSNEKLFF	TGTGCCAGCCGGTCGAATGAAAAACTGTTTTTT	TRBV6-5	.	TRBJ1-4	.
CASSAAEGAKTEAFF	TGTGCCAGCTCAGCGGCCGAGGGGGCGAAGACTGAAGCTTTCTTT	TRBV18	once	TRBJ1-1	TRBD1
CASSLLAGRTDTQYF	TGTGCCAGCAGCCTCTTAGCGGGACGCACAGATACGCAGTATTTT	TRBV13	.	TRBJ2-3	TRBD2
CASSLAGGRGPDTGELFF	TGTGCCAGCAGCTTAGCCGGAGGAAGGGGGCCCGACACCGGGGAGCTGTTTTTT	TRBV7-9	.	TRBJ2-2	TRBD1
CASSESPGSYGYTF	TGTGCCAGCAGTGAAAGCCCCGGGAGCTATGGCTACACCTTC	TRBV2	.	TRBJ1-2	.
CASSSWGGRGRLNEKLFF	TGTGCCAGCAGCTCGTGGGGGGGACGGGGCCGCTTAAATGAAAAACTGTTTTTT	TRBV7-2	.	TRBJ1-4	.
CATTFSGGALTGELFF	TGTGCCACCACCTTTAGCGGGGGGGCCCTCACCGGGGAGCTGTTTTTT	TRBV3-1/TRBV3-2	.	TRBJ2-2	TRBD2
CASSTTELFGYTF	TGTGCCAGCAGTACGACAGAGCTATTTGGCTACACCTTC	TRBV2	.	TRBJ1-2	.
CASSGDLGNQPQHF	TGTGCCAGCAGTGGCGACTTGGGCAATCAGCCCCAGCATTTT	TRBV6-2/TRBV6-3	.	TRBJ1-5	.
CASSQLTGDLEAFF	TGTGCCAGCAGCCAACTGACAGGGGACCTTGAAGCTTTCTTT	TRBV5-4	.	TRBJ1-1	TRBD1
CASRRDRNSNQPQHF	TGTGCCAGCAGGAGGGACAGGAATAGCAATCAGCCCCAGCATTTT	TRBV7-2	.	TRBJ1-5	TRBD1
CASSQGGNTIYF	TGTGCCAGCAGCCAGGGGGGTAACACCATATATTTT	TRBV6-5	few	TRBJ1-3	TRBD1
CASSLARLVGETQYF	TGTGCCAGCAGCTTAGCTCGGTTAGTCGGAGAGACCCAGTACTTC	TRBV7-9	.	TRBJ2-5	.
CASRRDRDEGEQFF	TGTGCCAGCAGGAGGGACAGGGACGAGGGTGAGCAGTTCTTC	TRBV2	.	TRBJ2-1	TRBD1
CASSLDMRQRKGETQYF	TGTGCCAGCAGCTTAGATATGCGACAGAGGAAGGGAGAGACCCAGTACTTC	TRBV11-2	.	TRBJ2-5	.
CASSLQNQPQHF	TGTGCCAGCAGCTTACAGAATCAGCCCCAGCATTTT	TRBV28	.	TRBJ1-5	.
CASSPRGSGGPTDTQYF	TGTGCCAGCAGTCCGCGGGGTAGCGGGGGGCCCACAGATACGCAGTATTTT	TRBV6-6	.	TRBJ2-3	TRBD2
CASSPSGDSPLHF	TGTGCCAGCAGCCCCTCGGGGGATTCACCCCTCCACTTT	TRBV3-1/TRBV3-2	.	TRBJ1-6	.
CSASSGGPGEQFF	TGCAGTGCCAGTAGCGGGGGGCCCGGAGAGCAGTTCTTC	TRBV20-1	.	TRBJ2-1	TRBD2
CASSDLGLAGGGDNEQFF	TGTGCCAGCAGTGACTTGGGACTAGCGGGGGGCGGGGACAATGAGCAGTTCTTC	TRBV2	.	TRBJ2-1	TRBD2
CASSPILSTEAFF	TGTGCCAGCAGCCCTATATTGTCCACTGAAGCTTTCTTT	TRBV7-9	.	TRBJ1-1	.
CASWRGGLGDTQYF	TGTGCTAGTTGGCGGGGGGGCCTGGGAGATACGCAGTATTTT	TRBV12-5	.	TRBJ2-3	TRBD2
CASSQVFFSEAFF	TGTGCCAGCAGCCAAGTCTTTTTCTCTGAAGCTTTCTTT	TRBV14	.	TRBJ1-1	.
CSVHDGGLNSPLHF	TGCAGCGTCCATGACGGGGGACTTAATTCACCCCTCCACTTT	TRBV29-1	.	TRBJ1-6	.
CASRRDVGEQYF	TGTGCCAGCAGGCGGGACGTAGGCGAGCAGTACTTC	TRBV12-3/TRBV12-4	.	TRBJ2-7	.
CASSFSLRVTAYEQYF	TGTGCCAGCAGCTTTTCGTTGCGCGTCACTGCCTACGAGCAGTACTTC	TRBV7-2	.	TRBJ2-7	.
CASSGPGLAGGLFEQYF	TGTGCCAGCAGTGGCCCCGGGCTAGCGGGGGGGCTCTTCGAGCAGTACTTC	TRBV28	.	TRBJ2-7	TRBD2
CASSPWVRRGTGELFF	TGTGCCAGCAGCCCCTGGGTCAGGCGGGGGACCGGGGAGCTGTTTTTT	TRBV7-2	once	TRBJ2-2	TRBD2
CASSSSGGETQYF	TGTGCCAGCAGTTCTAGCGGGGGGGAGACCCAGTACTTC	TRBV12-3/TRBV12-4	once	TRBJ2-5	TRBD2
CASSQGEGREQYF	TGTGCCAGCAGCCAAGGGGAGGGACGCGAGCAGTACTTC	TRBV7-3	.	TRBJ2-7	TRBD2
CASITRGTGNTGELFF	TGTGCCAGTATCACGAGAGGGACAGGGAACACCGGGGAGCTGTTTTTT	TRBV19	.	TRBJ2-2	TRBD1
CSGNTGAEAFF	TGCAGCGGTAATACAGGGGCTGAAGCTTTCTTT	TRBV29-1	.	TRBJ1-1	TRBD1
CASSGERSGLNGYTF	TGTGCCAGCAGTGGTGAGAGATCCGGTCTAAATGGCTACACCTTC	TRBV2	.	TRBJ1-2	.
CASSQGSNQPQHF	TGTGCCAGCAGTCAGGGGAGCAATCAGCCCCAGCATTTT	TRBV2	.	TRBJ1-5	.